This T cell receptor (beta chain) came from a study of cytomegalovirus exposure and HLA in healthy donors. V shed 5 bases and J shed 2 bases, with 12 bases lying between them. From germline, CDR1 is MNHEY and CDR2 SVGAGI. CDR3 length: 14 residues. This clone was found a few times. The antigen is unknown. Study observations and caveats: For most TCR sequences rarity was the rule, although some public TCRs occurred in many donors.

60 Vbeta and 13 Jbeta primers were used in PCR. Clones were sequenced by immunoSEQ multiplex PCR, and TCRdb holds only the in-frame ones, with some missing. The sample has around 67,000 clones, around four fifths seen once. The TCR comes from a woman aged 25 to 39 in good health and CMV-seropositive. The chain joins TRBV6-5 to TRBJ2-5; TRBD1 might be the D (6 bases). The sequenced sample consisted of PBMCs. The CDR3 loop is CASSGWTAQETQYF. CDR3 DNA: TGTGCCAGCAGTGGATGGACAGCTCAAGAGACCCAGTACTTC.